Shown below are 12 T cell receptor beta chains from a single sample sequenced in a study of blood T cell repertoires in COVID-19. Profiling relied on immunoSEQ multiplex PCR, and the TCRdb table lists in-frame clones only, not all of them. The sample holds around 270,000 clones, 80% to 90% seen once. The sequencing input was PBMCs or T cells enriched from blood (not recorded which). These receptors were taken from a woman in her forties who had been exposed to COVID-19.

The chain links TRBV24-1 to TRBJ2-3, with 9 positions matching TRBD1. The V gene's germline CDR1 is KGHDR and CDR2 SFDVKD. The CDR3 runs 16 residues. With V trimmed by 4 bases and J by 5 bases, 9 bases remained unmatched. The CDR3 here is CATSETGTGKKDTQYF. CDR3 nucleotide sequence: TGTGCCACCAGTGAAACCGGGACAGGGAAAAAAGATACGCAGTATTTT.

The DNA for the CDR3 is TGTGCCAGCAGCCAAGCGGGATGGGGTCAGCCCCAGCATTTT. Translating gives CASSQAGWGQPQHF. The chain combines TRBV3-1 (or the pseudogene TRBV3-2) with TRBJ1-5, with unresolved D. The germline V gene encodes CDR1 LGHDT and CDR2 YNNKEL (reference sequence). The CDR3 has 14 amino acids. With 1 base removed from V and 6 bases from J, the gap between germline ends came to 10 bases.

The CDR3 DNA follows: TGTGCCAGCTCACCACGAGAGACTAATCAGCCCCAGCATTTT. It translates to CASSPRETNQPQHF. The chain combines TRBV18 with TRBJ1-5; D gene unclear. The ends were cut back, 1 base at V and 4 bases at J, with 8 bases in the middle. The CDR3 runs to 14 residues. Germline CDR1 is KGHSH and CDR2 is LQKENI.

This rearrangement joins TRBV19 to TRBJ2-3; the D gene is possibly TRBD1 (5 bases). The V and J ends lost 5 bases and 0 bases respectively, with 9 bases between them. CDR3 length equals 14 residues. Germline CDR1 is LNHDA and CDR2 is SQIVND (reference sequence). The CDR3 protein is CASSWGVSTDTQYF. The CDR3 coding sequence is TGTGCCAGTAGTTGGGGCGTAAGCACAGATACGCAGTATTTT.

A word on this clone: Other DNA sequences in the sample encode the same CDR3. This CDR3 is CASSLGGGTYEQYF. CDR3 coding DNA: TGTGCCAGCAGCTTAGGAGGGGGTACCTACGAGCAGTACTTC. V gene TRBV11-2 combines with J gene TRBJ2-7; TRBD1 might be the D (6 bases). Germline CDR1 and CDR2: SGHAT and FQNNGV. V was clipped by 1 base and J by 2 bases, with 9 bases between them. The CDR3 runs 14 residues.

As DNA, the CDR3 is TGCGCCAGCAGTCTGAGTCTAGCCAGCCCCTACAATGAGCAGTTCTTC. The encoded protein is CASSLSLASPYNEQFF. V usage is TRBV10-1 and J usage is TRBJ2-1; tentative D call: TRBD2 (5 bases). Deletions cut 5 bases from V and 2 bases from J, with 16 bases between. Germline V CDR1 and CDR2: WNHNN, SYGVQD (reference sequence). This CDR3 is built from 16 residues.

The genes are TRBV7-9 and TRBJ1-2; 8 nucleotides line up with TRBD1. The germline CDR1 and CDR2 sequences are SEHNR and FQNEAQ (reference sequence). The CDR3 has 16 residues. V lost 5 bases and J lost 1; bases outside the gene matches: 9. CDR3: CASSPPTGGLNYGYTF. For the CDR3, the DNA is TGTGCCAGCAGCCCACCTACAGGGGGGCTTAACTATGGCTACACCTTC.

The chain recombines TRBV27 with TRBJ2-1; 10 positions match TRBD1. V was clipped by 7 bases and J by 4 bases; unmatched bases: 13. The V gene's germline CDR1 is MNHEY and CDR2 SMNVEV (reference sequence). The CDR3 is made up of 17 amino acids. The CDR3 DNA reads TGTGCCAGCACTCCATTTTTGGGACAGGGGATATACAATGAGCAGTTCTTC. It specifies CASTPFLGQGIYNEQFF.

This clone has only a few counts. Written as DNA, the CDR3 is TGTGCCAGCCCCTCGGGACACCCTATAATAATTACCTACGAGCAGTACGTC. This translates into CASPSGHPIIITYEQYV. The rearrangement links TRBV19 to TRBJ2-7, with a tentative D call TRBD1 (6 bases). V lost 9 bases, J lost 2 bases, and 26 bases lay in between. The CDR3 has 17 residues. The germline CDR1 and CDR2 sequences are LNHDA and SQIVND (reference sequence).

The V and J genes are TRBV30 and TRBJ1-3; 7 bases match TRBD1. The length of the CDR3 is 14 residues. CDR1 and CDR2 from the germline V gene are GTSNPN and SVGIG (reference sequence). Trimming took 7 bases from V and 4 from J; bases not matched to a gene: 10. The CDR3 sequence: CAYLTTGRGNTIYF. The CDR3, as DNA: TGTGCCTACCTTACGACAGGGAGAGGAAACACCATATATTTT.

The CDR3 DNA is TGTGCCAGCAGTTACGGACAGCTGGATCAGCCCCAGCATTTT. Translation: CASSYGQLDQPQHF. The V call is TRBV6-5, the J call TRBJ1-5, with D possibly TRBD1 on 6 matching bases. V was shortened by 2 bases and J by 5 bases, with 10 bases between the two germline ends. The CDR3 runs 14 residues. Germline V gene data show CDR1 as MNHEY and CDR2 as SVGAGI.

The V gene is TRBV5-1, the J gene TRBJ1-6; 7 bases fit TRBD1. Looked up from germline, CDR1 is SGHRS and CDR2 is YFSETQ. This CDR3 region has 14 residues. V gave up 2 bases and J gave up 10 bases; unmatched junction bases: 6. CDR3 in DNA: TGCGCCAGCAGCTTTACAGGGGTATTCTCACCCCTCCACTTT. Protein: CASSFTGVFSPLHF.